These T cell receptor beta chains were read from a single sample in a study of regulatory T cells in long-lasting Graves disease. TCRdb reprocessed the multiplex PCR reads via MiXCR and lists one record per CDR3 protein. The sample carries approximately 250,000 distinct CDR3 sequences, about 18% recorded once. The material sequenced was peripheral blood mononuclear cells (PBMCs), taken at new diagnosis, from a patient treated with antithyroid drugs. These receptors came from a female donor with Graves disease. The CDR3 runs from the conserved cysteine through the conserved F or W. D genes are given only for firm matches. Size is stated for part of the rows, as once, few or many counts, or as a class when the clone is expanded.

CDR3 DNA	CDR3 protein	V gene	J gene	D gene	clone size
TGCGCCAGCAGCCAAGCGAGGAGTAGAGGGGTGGATGAGCAGTTCTTC	CASSQARSRGVDEQFF	TRBV4-3	TRBJ2-1	.	many
TGTGCCAGCAGCCAAGATAGGGGACTAGCGAGGATAGATACGCAGTATTTT	CASSQDRGLARIDTQYF	TRBV14	TRBJ2-3	TRBD2	few
TGTGCCAGCAGTTACTCTTACAATGAGCAGTTCTTC	CASSYSYNEQFF	TRBV6-5	TRBJ2-1	.	many
TGTGCCAGCAGCCAGGAACGGGGACTAGTCCAAAACATTCAGTACTTC	CASSQERGLVQNIQYF	TRBV14	TRBJ2-4	TRBD2	few
TGTGCCAGCAGTTTAAGTGGTGCGGGAGGGAGGGAGACCCAGTACTTC	CASSLSGAGGRETQYF	TRBV28	TRBJ2-5	TRBD2	many
TGTGCCAGCAGGGACTCTGGAAACACCATATATTTT	CASRDSGNTIYF	TRBV11-3	TRBJ1-3	.	many
TGTGCCAGCACTCTCGGGGAGGGCCCCTACAATGAGCAGTTCTTC	CASTLGEGPYNEQFF	TRBV6-1	TRBJ2-1	TRBD2	many
TGTGCCAGTAGCCTGGCGGGCAGGGCGAATTCCTACGAGCAGTACTTC	CASSLAGRANSYEQYF	TRBV19	TRBJ2-7	.	many
TGTGCCAGCAGCCAATCGGGAGGCCCTTGGGGCACTGAAGCTTTCTTT	CASSQSGGPWGTEAFF	TRBV14	TRBJ1-1	.	many
TGTGCCAGCAGTCCCTCGGGACTAGCGGGAGACTATGGCCAAGAGACCCAGTACTTC	CASSPSGLAGDYGQETQYF	TRBV28	TRBJ2-5	TRBD2	many
TGCAGTGCTATAGCAGGGATGGGCTCCTACAATGAGCAGTTCTTC	CSAIAGMGSYNEQFF	TRBV20-1	TRBJ2-1	.	many
TGCAGCGCTGTGGGATCAGGGGACACTGAAGCTTTCTTT	CSAVGSGDTEAFF	TRBV29-1	TRBJ1-1	.	many
TGTGCCAGCAGTGAATATAGCAGGAGGAATACTGAAGCTTTCTTT	CASSEYSRRNTEAFF	TRBV2	TRBJ1-1	.	many
TGTGCCACCAGCAGAGTTGGCAGGGGGCTCATGAACACTGAAGCTTTCTTT	CATSRVGRGLMNTEAFF	TRBV15	TRBJ1-1	TRBD1	many
TGCGCCAGCAGTGAGTCTCGAGCGGGAGGCCAAGAGACCCAGTACTTC	CASSESRAGGQETQYF	TRBV10-1	TRBJ2-5	TRBD2	.
TGTGCCAGCAGTTACGGGCCCTGGGATGAAAAACTGTTTTTT	CASSYGPWDEKLFF	TRBV6-2/TRBV6-3	TRBJ1-4	.	many
TGTGCCAGCAGCCGCCCATTAGCGGGAGGGACCTACGAGCAGTACTTC	CASSRPLAGGTYEQYF	TRBV7-9	TRBJ2-7	TRBD2	few
TGTGCCAGCAGCGTAGGGGCCGGGACAGGGGGCCAGGAGCTGTTTTTT	CASSVGAGTGGQELFF	TRBV9	TRBJ2-2	TRBD1	few
TGCAGTGCGCTGAAGGGGGCCCCGGACGACGAGCAGTACTTC	CSALKGAPDDEQYF	TRBV20-1	TRBJ2-7	TRBD1	few
TGTGCCAGCAGCTTACTTGGATACACAGATACGCAGTATTTT	CASSLLGYTDTQYF	TRBV11-1	TRBJ2-3	.	many
TGTGCCAGCAGCTTAGGTCCTAGCTCCAAGGGCGGGTTCTTC	CASSLGPSSKGGFF	TRBV7-2	TRBJ2-1	.	.
TGTGCCAGCAGCCAAGGCGAGTGGGTGAGGGAGACCCAGTACTTC	CASSQGEWVRETQYF	TRBV14	TRBJ2-5	.	.
TGTGCCAGCAGCCTCACCGGGATAGCGGCCTACGAGCAGTACTTC	CASSLTGIAAYEQYF	TRBV12-3/TRBV12-4	TRBJ2-7	.	.
TGTGCCACCAGTCGCGGTACGTTACTCACAGATACGCAGTATTTT	CATSRGTLLTDTQYF	TRBV24-1	TRBJ2-3	.	.
TGCGCCAGCAGCCGCGGACTAGCGGGGTGGGAGGATGAGCAGTTCTTC	CASSRGLAGWEDEQFF	TRBV10-1	TRBJ2-1	TRBD2	many
TGTGCCAGCAGTTTCCCGTGGAGGGAAGCTTTCTTT	CASSFPWREAFF	TRBV12-3/TRBV12-4	TRBJ1-1	.	.
TGTGCCAGCAGTTGGGACAGCAGGGGCTACACCTTC	CASSWDSRGYTF	TRBV6-2/TRBV6-3	TRBJ1-2	TRBD1	.
TGTGCCACGGGGACCGATGGAAACACCATATATTTT	CATGTDGNTIYF	TRBV10-3	TRBJ1-3	.	many
TGCGCCAGCAGCCAAGATCCGGGACAGGGACGAGAGCAGTACTTC	CASSQDPGQGREQYF	TRBV4-1	TRBJ2-7	TRBD1	.
TGTGCCAGCACCAGCGGGACAGGAAGTGCCGAGCAGTACTTC	CASTSGTGSAEQYF	TRBV7-2	TRBJ2-7	.	many
TGTGCCAGCAGCCGAGACAGGGCGCAAGGCTACACCTTC	CASSRDRAQGYTF	TRBV7-3	TRBJ1-2	TRBD1	many
TGTGCTAGTGGACAGAGCTCCTACAATGAGCAGTTCTTC	CASGQSSYNEQFF	TRBV12-5	TRBJ2-1	.	many
TGTGCCAGCAGTGATCCGGAGCCCCAGCATTTT	CASSDPEPQHF	TRBV2	TRBJ1-5	.	many
TGTGCCAGCAGCCCGGGGTCGGGTAACACTGAAGCTTTCTTT	CASSPGSGNTEAFF	TRBV11-2	TRBJ1-1	.	many
TGCAGTGCTAGAGAGACTAGCGGGAGGGTGGGCAATGAGCAGTTCTTC	CSARETSGRVGNEQFF	TRBV20-1	TRBJ2-1	TRBD2	many
TGTGCCAGCAGTTACGGGACAGGGACGGATACGCAGTATTTT	CASSYGTGTDTQYF	TRBV6-2/TRBV6-3	TRBJ2-3	TRBD1	.
TGTGCCAGTAGTATAGGTGCAGCTGGAAACACCATATATTTT	CASSIGAAGNTIYF	TRBV19	TRBJ1-3	.	many
TGTGCCAGTAGAAGACAGGGATCCTATGGCTACACCTTC	CASRRQGSYGYTF	TRBV19	TRBJ1-2	TRBD1	few
TGTGCCAGCAGTTACTCGAGTGTGACAGGGATCGAGCAGTACTTC	CASSYSSVTGIEQYF	TRBV6-6	TRBJ2-7	TRBD1	.
TGTGCCAGCAGTTTAAGGCAGGCGAACACTGAAGCTTTCTTT	CASSLRQANTEAFF	TRBV12-3/TRBV12-4	TRBJ1-1	.	.
TGTGCCACCGCCCCGGGGGCGAGCAATCAGCCCCAGCATTTT	CATAPGASNQPQHF	TRBV24-1	TRBJ1-5	.	.
TGTGCCAGCAGTTTATGGGGACAGGGTCGCTCTGAAGCTTTCTTT	CASSLWGQGRSEAFF	TRBV28	TRBJ1-1	TRBD1	.
TGCGCCAGCAGTGAGCAGCAGCAATCCCCCTCCTACAATGAGCAGTTCTTC	CASSEQQQSPSYNEQFF	TRBV10-2	TRBJ2-1	.	.
TGTGCCTGGACCCTCCGGCGGGGGAACTATGGCTACACCTTC	CAWTLRRGNYGYTF	TRBV30	TRBJ1-2	.	many
TGTGCCAGCAGTCCGCGGGGGGACAGAACCTACGAGCAGTACTTC	CASSPRGDRTYEQYF	TRBV2	TRBJ2-7	.	many
TGTGCCAGCAGTATCACAGGGAAGCTTCAGTACTTC	CASSITGKLQYF	TRBV28	TRBJ2-4	.	many
TGTGCCAGCAGTTTGGTGGGACAGGGGGCAACTAATGAAAAACTGTTTTTT	CASSLVGQGATNEKLFF	TRBV12-3/TRBV12-4	TRBJ1-4	TRBD1	.
TGTGCCAGCAGCGCCGAGGGGAGACGAGAGACCCAGTACTTC	CASSAEGRRETQYF	TRBV9	TRBJ2-5	.	many
TGTGCCAGCAGCGCCGACTACGAGCAGTACTTC	CASSADYEQYF	TRBV2	TRBJ2-7	.	many
TGTGCCAGCAGTGAGGCGACCTACGAGCAGTACTTC	CASSEATYEQYF	TRBV2	TRBJ2-7	.	many